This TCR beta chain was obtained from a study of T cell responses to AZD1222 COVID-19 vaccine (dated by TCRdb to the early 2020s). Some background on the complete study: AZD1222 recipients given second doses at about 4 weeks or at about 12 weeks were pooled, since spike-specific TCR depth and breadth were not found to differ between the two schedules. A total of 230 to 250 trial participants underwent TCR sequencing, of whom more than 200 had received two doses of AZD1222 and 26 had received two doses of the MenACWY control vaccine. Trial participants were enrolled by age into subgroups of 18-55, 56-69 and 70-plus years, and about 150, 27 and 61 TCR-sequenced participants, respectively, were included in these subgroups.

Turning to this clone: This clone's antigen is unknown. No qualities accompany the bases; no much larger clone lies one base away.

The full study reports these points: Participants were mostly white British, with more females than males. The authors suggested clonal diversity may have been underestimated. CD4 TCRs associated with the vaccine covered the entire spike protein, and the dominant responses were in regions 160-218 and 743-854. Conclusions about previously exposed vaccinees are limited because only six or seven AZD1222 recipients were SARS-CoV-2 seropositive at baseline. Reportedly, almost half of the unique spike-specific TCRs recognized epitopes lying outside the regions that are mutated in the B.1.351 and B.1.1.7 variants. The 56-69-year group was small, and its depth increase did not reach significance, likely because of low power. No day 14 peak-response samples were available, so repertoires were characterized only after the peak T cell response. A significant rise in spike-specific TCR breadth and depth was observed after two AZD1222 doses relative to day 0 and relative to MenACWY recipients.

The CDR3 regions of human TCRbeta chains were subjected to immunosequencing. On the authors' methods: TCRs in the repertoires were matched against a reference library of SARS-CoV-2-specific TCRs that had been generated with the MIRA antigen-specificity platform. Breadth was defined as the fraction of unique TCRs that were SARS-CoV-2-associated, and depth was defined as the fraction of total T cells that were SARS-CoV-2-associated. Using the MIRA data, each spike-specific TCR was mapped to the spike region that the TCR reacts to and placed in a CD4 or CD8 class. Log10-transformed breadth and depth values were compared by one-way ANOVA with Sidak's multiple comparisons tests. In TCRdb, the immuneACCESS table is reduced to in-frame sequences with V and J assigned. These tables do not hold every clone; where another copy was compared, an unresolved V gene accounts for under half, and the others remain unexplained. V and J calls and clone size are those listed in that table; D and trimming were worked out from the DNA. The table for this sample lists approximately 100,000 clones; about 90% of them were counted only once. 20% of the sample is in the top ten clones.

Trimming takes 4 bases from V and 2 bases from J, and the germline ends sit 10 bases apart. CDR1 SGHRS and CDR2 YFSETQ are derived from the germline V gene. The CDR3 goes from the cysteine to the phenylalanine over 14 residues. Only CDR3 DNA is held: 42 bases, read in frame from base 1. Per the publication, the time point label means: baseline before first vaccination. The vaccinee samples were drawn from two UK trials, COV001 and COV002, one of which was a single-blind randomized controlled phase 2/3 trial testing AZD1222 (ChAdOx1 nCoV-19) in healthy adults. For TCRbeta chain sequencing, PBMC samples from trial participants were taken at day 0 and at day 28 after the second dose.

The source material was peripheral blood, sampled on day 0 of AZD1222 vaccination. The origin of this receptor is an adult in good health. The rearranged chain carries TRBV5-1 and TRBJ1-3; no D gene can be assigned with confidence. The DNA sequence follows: TGCGCCAGCAGCGACGGGATGGCTGGAAACACCATATATTTT. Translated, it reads CASSDGMAGNTIYF.